The rows below give T cell receptor beta chains drawn from one sample of a study of identical twins. TCRdb reprocessed the 5' RACE reads with MiXCR, giving one entry per CDR3 protein. The table has under 250,000 distinct CDR3 sequences, around 9.6% seen once. The specimen sequenced was memory (CD45RO+) T cells sorted from blood. Receptors were obtained from a woman younger than 35 in good health. CDR3s include the opening cysteine and the closing phenylalanine or tryptophan. Fields, in order: V gene, D gene, clone size, CDR3 length, J gene, CDR3 protein, CDR3 DNA. D genes are given only for firm matches. Not all rows give a size; the values are once, few, many and, for expanded clones, a class.

V: TRBV10-1; D: NA; size: many; length: 11; J: TRBJ2-7; CDR3: CASSPGEEQYF; DNA: TGCGCCAGCAGCCCGGGAGAAGAGCAGTACTTC
V: TRBV4-3; D: NA; size: few; length: 15; J: TRBJ2-2; CDR3: CASSQVSGNTGELFF; DNA: TGCGCCAGCAGCCAAGTTAGCGGGAACACCGGGGAGCTGTTTTTT
V: TRBV7-2; D: NA; size: many; length: 15; J: TRBJ2-7; CDR3: CASSLRAGGANEQYF; DNA: TGTGCCAGCAGCTTACGAGCTGGAGGGGCCAACGAGCAGTACTTC
V: TRBV7-2; D: NA; size: few; length: 14; J: TRBJ2-3; CDR3: CASSPNLYTDTQYF; DNA: TGTGCCAGCAGTCCTAACCTATACACAGATACGCAGTATTTT
V: TRBV12-3/TRBV12-4; D: TRBD2; size: many; length: 14; J: TRBJ2-3; CDR3: CASRKTSGPDTQYF; DNA: TGTGCCAGCAGGAAGACTAGCGGCCCAGATACGCAGTATTTT
V: TRBV5-6; D: NA; size: many; length: 14; J: TRBJ2-3; CDR3: CASSGTRLTDTQYF; DNA: TGTGCCAGCAGCGGAACTAGGCTCACAGATACGCAGTATTTT
V: TRBV7-2; D: NA; size: many; length: 13; J: TRBJ1-1; CDR3: CASSLYVGTEAFF; DNA: TGTGCCAGCAGCTTATACGTAGGAACTGAAGCTTTCTTT
V: TRBV5-4; D: NA; size: few; length: 15; J: TRBJ1-1; CDR3: CASSLQGAWGTEAFF; DNA: TGTGCCAGCAGCTTGCAAGGGGCATGGGGCACTGAAGCTTTCTTT
V: TRBV7-9; D: TRBD1; size: few; length: 14; J: TRBJ1-1; CDR3: CASSEGQENTEAFF; DNA: TGTGCCAGCAGCGAGGGACAGGAGAACACTGAAGCTTTCTTT
V: TRBV7-2; D: NA; size: NA; length: 14; J: TRBJ1-3; CDR3: CASSRVHSGNTIYF; DNA: TGTGCCAGCAGCCGCGTCCACTCTGGAAACACCATATATTTT
V: TRBV5-1; D: NA; size: NA; length: 13; J: TRBJ2-5; CDR3: CASSLGVRETQYF; DNA: TGCGCCAGCAGCTTGGGGGTGAGAGAGACCCAGTACTTC
V: TRBV10-3; D: TRBD1; size: NA; length: 12; J: TRBJ2-7; CDR3: CAISLMDRERYF; DNA: TGTGCCATCAGTCTTATGGACAGGGAACGGTACTTC
V: TRBV29-1; D: NA; size: many; length: 14; J: TRBJ1-1; CDR3: CSVGTTSRPTEAFF; DNA: TGCAGCGTTGGCACCACGTCCCGGCCCACTGAAGCTTTCTTT
V: TRBV20-1; D: TRBD1; size: many; length: 13; J: TRBJ2-7; CDR3: CSARTGKTNEQYF; DNA: TGCAGTGCGAGGACAGGAAAGACGAACGAGCAGTACTTC
V: TRBV20-1; D: TRBD2; size: few; length: 14; J: TRBJ2-7; CDR3: CSASRAGALYEQYF; DNA: TGCAGTGCTAGTAGGGCGGGAGCACTCTACGAGCAGTACTTC
V: TRBV20-1; D: TRBD2; size: many; length: 14; J: TRBJ2-5; CDR3: CSAQTGLAKETQYF; DNA: TGCAGTGCTCAAACCGGACTAGCGAAAGAGACCCAGTACTTC
V: TRBV2; D: NA; size: NA; length: 11; J: TRBJ2-1; CDR3: CASSNSEEQFF; DNA: TGTGCCAGCAGTAATAGCGAAGAGCAGTTCTTC
V: TRBV6-5; D: NA; size: NA; length: 14; J: TRBJ1-1; CDR3: CASSYPAGGGEAFF; DNA: TGTGCCAGCAGTTACCCCGCTGGAGGCGGTGAAGCTTTCTTT
V: TRBV2; D: TRBD2; size: few; length: 15; J: TRBJ2-1; CDR3: CASSDSGISLNEQFF; DNA: TGTGCCAGCAGTGACAGCGGGATCTCTTTGAATGAGCAGTTCTTC
V: TRBV7-9; D: NA; size: few; length: 13; J: TRBJ1-5; CDR3: CASAGRVHGPQHF; DNA: TGTGCCAGCGCTGGCAGGGTCCATGGGCCCCAGCATTTT
V: TRBV5-5; D: TRBD2; size: many; length: 16; J: TRBJ2-3; CDR3: CASSPRTSGGSDTQYF; DNA: TGTGCCAGCAGCCCAAGGACTAGCGGGGGTTCAGATACGCAGTATTTT
V: TRBV27; D: TRBD2; size: few; length: 16; J: TRBJ2-7; CDR3: CASSLYGGALGNEQYF; DNA: TGTGCCAGCAGTCTCTACGGGGGGGCCCTAGGGAACGAGCAGTACTTC
V: TRBV7-9; D: TRBD2; size: few; length: 14; J: TRBJ2-2; CDR3: CATRTSGNTGELFF; DNA: TGTGCCACCCGGACTAGCGGTAACACCGGGGAGCTGTTTTTT
V: TRBV5-6; D: NA; size: NA; length: 17; J: TRBJ2-6; CDR3: CASSSNRESSGANVLTF; DNA: TGTGCCAGCAGCTCAAACAGGGAAAGCTCTGGGGCCAACGTCCTGACTTTC
V: TRBV5-5; D: NA; size: many; length: 13; J: TRBJ2-3; CDR3: CASLRGSTDTQYF; DNA: TGTGCCAGCCTACGGGGCTCCACAGATACGCAGTATTTT
V: TRBV5-8; D: NA; size: few; length: 16; J: TRBJ2-3; CDR3: CASSSGLDRRVDTQYF; DNA: TGTGCCAGCAGCTCCGGACTTGACAGAAGAGTGGATACGCAGTATTTT
V: TRBV9; D: NA; size: NA; length: 17; J: TRBJ2-2; CDR3: CASSVDFWQGSTGELFF; DNA: TGTGCCAGCAGCGTAGACTTCTGGCAGGGAAGCACCGGGGAGCTGTTTTTT
V: TRBV10-3; D: TRBD2; size: NA; length: 15; J: TRBJ2-2; CDR3: CAISSASGNTGELFF; DNA: TGTGCCATCAGTTCGGCTAGCGGGAACACCGGGGAGCTGTTTTTT
V: TRBV20-1; D: NA; size: NA; length: 14; J: TRBJ2-1; CDR3: CSMEDPRAYNEQFF; DNA: TGCAGTATGGAGGACCCGAGGGCTTACAATGAGCAGTTCTTC
V: TRBV6-2/TRBV6-3; D: TRBD1; size: few; length: 13; J: TRBJ1-1; CDR3: CASGTGMGAEAFF; DNA: TGTGCCAGTGGGACAGGGATGGGGGCTGAAGCTTTCTTT
V: TRBV9; D: NA; size: NA; length: 13; J: TRBJ2-3; CDR3: CASSGPGTDTQYF; DNA: TGTGCCAGCAGCGGGCCGGGCACAGATACGCAGTATTTT
V: TRBV29-1; D: NA; size: few; length: 16; J: TRBJ2-2; CDR3: CSVEEGYRAYTGELFF; DNA: TGCAGCGTTGAAGAGGGTTACAGGGCCTACACCGGGGAGCTGTTTTTT
V: TRBV23-1; D: NA; size: NA; length: 14; J: TRBJ2-7; CDR3: CASSYRAASYEQYF; DNA: TGCGCCAGCAGTTACCGTGCGGCTTCCTACGAGCAGTACTTC
V: TRBV6-2/TRBV6-3; D: TRBD2; size: many; length: 14; J: TRBJ2-1; CDR3: CASSRGLAGNEQFF; DNA: TGTGCCAGCAGTCGGGGACTAGCCGGCAATGAGCAGTTCTTC
V: TRBV5-6; D: NA; size: NA; length: 14; J: TRBJ2-7; CDR3: CASSLTKGTYEQYF; DNA: TGTGCCAGCAGCTTGACGAAAGGGACCTACGAGCAGTACTTC
V: TRBV10-3; D: NA; size: few; length: 17; J: TRBJ2-7; CDR3: CAIGVRHSSGLLIEQYF; DNA: TGTGCCATCGGTGTACGTCATAGTAGCGGTCTCTTGATTGAGCAGTACTTC
V: TRBV7-3; D: NA; size: few; length: 15; J: TRBJ2-2; CDR3: CASSAGTSNTGELFF; DNA: TGTGCCAGCAGCGCGGGGACATCGAACACCGGGGAGCTGTTTTTT
V: TRBV5-4; D: NA; size: NA; length: 15; J: TRBJ1-6; CDR3: CASSSGQGQISPLHF; DNA: TGTGCCAGCAGCTCGGGACAAGGGCAAATTTCACCCCTCCACTTT
V: TRBV20-1; D: TRBD2; size: NA; length: 15; J: TRBJ2-1; CDR3: CSARDVAGGPHEQFF; DNA: TGCAGTGCTAGGGACGTAGCGGGAGGGCCCCATGAGCAGTTCTTC
V: TRBV12-3/TRBV12-4; D: NA; size: few; length: 15; J: TRBJ1-5; CDR3: CASSLGFGGNQPQHF; DNA: TGTGCCAGCAGTTTGGGCTTTGGCGGCAATCAGCCCCAGCATTTT
V: TRBV3-1; D: TRBD2; size: NA; length: 14; J: TRBJ2-7; CDR3: CASSQESGSWEQYF; DNA: TGTGCCAGCAGCCAAGAGAGCGGGAGTTGGGAGCAGTACTTC
V: TRBV10-3; D: TRBD2; size: few; length: 14; J: TRBJ2-1; CDR3: CAISASGGYNEQFF; DNA: TGTGCCATCAGTGCTAGCGGGGGTTACAATGAGCAGTTCTTC
V: TRBV20-1; D: NA; size: many; length: 13; J: TRBJ2-5; CDR3: CSARSSQKETQYF; DNA: TGCAGTGCGAGGTCTTCACAGAAAGAGACCCAGTACTTC
V: TRBV7-2; D: TRBD2; size: NA; length: 15; J: TRBJ2-7; CDR3: CASRQGWGTNYEQYF; DNA: TGTGCCAGCAGACAAGGGTGGGGGACTAATTACGAGCAGTACTTC
V: TRBV20-1; D: TRBD1; size: NA; length: 12; J: TRBJ1-1; CDR3: CSASKDRREAFF; DNA: TGCAGTGCTAGCAAGGACAGGCGGGAAGCTTTCTTT
V: TRBV29-1; D: NA; size: NA; length: 13; J: TRBJ2-3; CDR3: CSALTTGADTQYF; DNA: TGCAGCGCCCTGACTACTGGGGCAGATACGCAGTATTTT
V: TRBV18; D: NA; size: NA; length: 13; J: TRBJ1-1; CDR3: CASSPGGEREAFF; DNA: TGTGCCAGCTCACCAGGGGGAGAGAGGGAAGCTTTCTTT
V: TRBV6-5; D: NA; size: NA; length: 15; J: TRBJ1-2; CDR3: CASSYSGGRSYGYTF; DNA: TGTGCCAGCAGTTACTCCGGGGGGCGAAGCTATGGCTACACCTTC
V: TRBV12-3/TRBV12-4; D: NA; size: NA; length: 17; J: TRBJ1-1; CDR3: CASSSLQVFGLNTEAFF; DNA: TGTGCCAGCAGTTCCTTACAGGTCTTCGGGTTGAACACTGAAGCTTTCTTT
V: TRBV7-8; D: NA; size: few; length: 13; J: TRBJ1-6; CDR3: CASTLSTDSPLHF; DNA: TGTGCCAGCACTCTGTCGACTGATTCACCCCTCCACTTT
V: TRBV7-2; D: NA; size: many; length: 15; J: TRBJ1-1; CDR3: CASSLKTIVNTEAFF; DNA: TGTGCCAGCAGCTTAAAAACAATAGTGAACACTGAAGCTTTCTTT